Given below is one TCR beta chain in context. No count is recorded, but by frequency this clonotype is medium-sized (0.01 to 0.1%). What this receptor recognizes is not known. This sample stems from a study of CXCR3-negative and CXCR3-positive naive CD8 T cells (dated by TCRdb to between 2019 and 2020). Regarding the complete study: In total, 130 million to 150 million TRB reads were obtained, or roughly 1.5 +/- 0.3 million reads per library. The diversity and physicochemical repertoire analyses included some 11 donors pooled from two independent experiments. Naive subsets from about five donors and memory cells from 3 donors were included in the TRBV-TRBJ cluster analysis. Broad study findings and their caveats: TRB CDR3s from CXCR3-positive naive cells showed higher hydrophobicity (lower Kidera factor 4), lower energy, and higher strength and volume indices than CXCR3-negative naive cells. Because surface CD5, which is linked to self-reactivity in mice, was comparable between the naive subsets, TCR interaction strength was also inferred from the physicochemical properties of TRB CDR3s. TRBV-TRBJ usage was similar between naive CXCR3-negative and CXCR3-positive cells from the same donor, while memory cells showed distinct patterns. Repertoire diversity was comparably high in both naive subsets but much lower in memory CD8+ T cells. Freshly isolated PBMCs were used for most assays because CXCR3 expression partially decreased after cryopreservation.

Sequencing took place on a NextSeq 550. The Human TCR Profiling Kit (MiLaboratory) was used to prepare UMI-labeled 5' RACE TRB cDNA libraries. The full amount of extracted RNA was used for cDNA synthesis, and the full amount of resulting cDNA was used for PCR amplification. Libraries were prepared in parallel with an identical number of PCR cycles. In the authors' own workflow: About 54,000 +/- 9,700 unique UMI-labeled TRB cDNA molecules per library were extracted with MIGEC and MiXCR, with at least two reads per UMI required. An average of approximately 40,000 +/- 10,000 functional in-frame TRB CDR3 nucleotide clonotypes without stop codons was found per library. After each sample was downsampled to 5000 UMI-labeled TRB molecules, VDJtools was used to calculate diversity metrics such as normalized Shannon-Wiener and Chao1. For the central five CDR3 residues, VDJtools calculated physicochemical properties weighted by clonotype size, namely interaction energy, strength, volume and Kidera factor 4. After the reads were reprocessed by TCRdb, one entry was made per CDR3 protein sequence, with no DNA. The V and J calls were not made by the authors but by TCRdb's processing. This sample's table contains about 5,300 distinct CDR3 sequences. Around 1.7% of the sample is in the top ten clones.

For every CD8+ T cell subset, approximately 330,000 cells were flow-sorted straight into RLT lysis buffer, and each subset was sorted in triplicate. To exclude memory contaminants, naive CD8+ T cells were stringently defined as CD45RO-CCR7+CD27+CD95-. Peripheral blood mononuclear cells were isolated from buffy coats by standard density gradient centrifugation. A FACSAria III was used to flow-sort naive CD8+ T cells into CXCR3-negative and CXCR3-positive populations. Total RNA was extracted from sorted cells using an RNeasy Mini Kit. The origin of this receptor is a human donor in good health. Some clones in this sample may be carry-over from other donors' samples. Sequenced sample: naive CXCR3+ CD8+ T cells from blood. The cell subset or site label, as the study defines it: CD45RO-CCR7+CD27+CD95- naive CD8+ T cells expressing CXCR3 (TNR3+).

Here the CDR3 is given as CASSFEAGGDREQFF. Recombination joined TRBV12-3 or TRBV12-4 with TRBJ2-1; TCRdb proposes TRBD2, but this gene call is untestable without DNA. The CDR3 runs 15 amino acids, cysteine and phenylalanine included. DNA is not on record.